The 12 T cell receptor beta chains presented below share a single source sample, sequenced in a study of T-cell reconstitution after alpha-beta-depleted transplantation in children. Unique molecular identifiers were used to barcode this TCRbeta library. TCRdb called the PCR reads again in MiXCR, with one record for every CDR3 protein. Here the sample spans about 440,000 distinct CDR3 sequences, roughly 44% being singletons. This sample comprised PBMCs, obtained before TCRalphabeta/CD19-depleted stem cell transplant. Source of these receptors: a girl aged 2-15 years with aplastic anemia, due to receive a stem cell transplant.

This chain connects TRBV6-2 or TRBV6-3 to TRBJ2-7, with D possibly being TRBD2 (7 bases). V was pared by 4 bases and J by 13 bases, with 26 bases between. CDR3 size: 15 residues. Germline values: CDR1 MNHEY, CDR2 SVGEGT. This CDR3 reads CASSSPGGMRSGLYF. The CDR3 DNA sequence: TGTGCCAGCAGTTCCCCGGGGGGCATGCGGAGCGGACTATACTTC.

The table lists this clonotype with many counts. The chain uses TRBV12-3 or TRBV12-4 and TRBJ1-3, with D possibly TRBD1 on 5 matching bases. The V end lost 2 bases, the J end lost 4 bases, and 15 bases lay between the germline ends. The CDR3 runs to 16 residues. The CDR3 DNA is TGTGCCAGCAGTTTAAATGGGGCGGGAAGAGGAAACACCATATATTTT. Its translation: CASSLNGAGRGNTIYF.

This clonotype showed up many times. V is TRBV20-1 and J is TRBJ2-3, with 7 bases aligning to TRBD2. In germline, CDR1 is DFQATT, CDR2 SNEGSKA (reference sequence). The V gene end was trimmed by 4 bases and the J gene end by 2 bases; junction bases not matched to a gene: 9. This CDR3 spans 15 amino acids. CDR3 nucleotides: TGCAGTGCTATCCAAGCCGGGACTAACACAGATACGCAGTATTTT. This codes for CSAIQAGTNTDTQYF.

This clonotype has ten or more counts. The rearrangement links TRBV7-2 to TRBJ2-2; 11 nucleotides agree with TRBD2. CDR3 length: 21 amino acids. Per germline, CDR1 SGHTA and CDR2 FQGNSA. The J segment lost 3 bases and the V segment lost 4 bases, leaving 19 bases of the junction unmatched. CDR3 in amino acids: CASSSRTMISGRAVDTGELFF. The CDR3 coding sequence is TGTGCCAGCAGCTCTAGGACCATGATTAGCGGGAGGGCCGTGGACACCGGGGAGCTGTTTTTT. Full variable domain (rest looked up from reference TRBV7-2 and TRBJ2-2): GAGVSQSPSNKVTEKGKDVELRCDPISGHTALYWYRQSLGQGLEFLIYFQGNSAPDKSGLPSDRFSAERTGGSVSTLTIQRTQQEDSAVYLCASSSRTMISGRAVDTGELFFGEGSRLTVL.

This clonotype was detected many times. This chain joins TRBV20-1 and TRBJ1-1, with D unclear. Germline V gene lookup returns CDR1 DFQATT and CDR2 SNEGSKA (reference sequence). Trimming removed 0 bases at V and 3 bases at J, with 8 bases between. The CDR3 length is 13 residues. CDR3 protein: CSARDGLYTEAFF. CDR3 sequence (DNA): TGCAGTGCTAGAGACGGACTTTACACTGAAGCTTTCTTT.

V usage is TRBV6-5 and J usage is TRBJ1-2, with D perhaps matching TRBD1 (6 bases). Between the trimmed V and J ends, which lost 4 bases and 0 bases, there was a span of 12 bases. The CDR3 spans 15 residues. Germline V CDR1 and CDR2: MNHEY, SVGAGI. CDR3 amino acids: CASSLGQNANYGYTF. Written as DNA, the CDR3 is TGTGCCAGCAGTTTAGGACAGAACGCTAACTATGGCTACACCTTC.

Written as DNA, the CDR3 is TGCAGCGTTGAAGAGGGACAAGATGAGCAGTTCTTC. Its protein product is CSVEEGQDEQFF. The V and J genes are TRBV29-1 and TRBJ2-1, with a tentative D call TRBD1 (6 bases). Germline CDR1 and CDR2: SQVTM and ANQGSEA. The CDR3 consists of 12 residues. Trimming pared 0 bases from V and 8 bases from J, leaving 8 bases between.

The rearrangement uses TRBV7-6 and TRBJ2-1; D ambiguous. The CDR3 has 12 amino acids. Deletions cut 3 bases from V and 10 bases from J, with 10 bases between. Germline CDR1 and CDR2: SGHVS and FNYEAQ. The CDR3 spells CASSLYQREQFF. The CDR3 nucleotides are TGTGCCAGCAGCTTGTACCAGAGGGAGCAGTTCTTC.

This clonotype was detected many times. The CDR3 is CASSLGQVFIIGSHEQFF. DNA of the CDR3: TGTGCCAGCAGCCTGGGACAGGTATTTATCATTGGATCACATGAGCAGTTCTTC. The chain has TRBV11-2 and TRBJ2-1, with 8 bases aligning to TRBD1. Germline V gene sequence: CDR1 SGHAT, CDR2 FQNNGV. The CDR3 extends over 18 amino acids. Trimming cost V 5 bases and J 8 bases; bases outside gene matches: 20.

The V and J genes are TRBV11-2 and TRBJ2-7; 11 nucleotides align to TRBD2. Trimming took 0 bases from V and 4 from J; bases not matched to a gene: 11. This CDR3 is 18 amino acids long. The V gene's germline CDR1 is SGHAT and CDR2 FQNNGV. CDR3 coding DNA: TGTGCCAGCAGCTTAGATTCCCTTAGCGGGGGGGTGCGGTACGAGCAGTACTTC. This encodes CASSLDSLSGGVRYEQYF.

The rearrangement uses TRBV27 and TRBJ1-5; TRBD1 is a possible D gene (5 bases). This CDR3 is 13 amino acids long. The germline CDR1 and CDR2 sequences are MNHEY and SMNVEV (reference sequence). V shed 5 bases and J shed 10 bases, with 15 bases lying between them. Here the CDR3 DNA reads TGTGCCAGCAGTGGGGACCCTAAGCGTCCCCAGCATTTT. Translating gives CASSGDPKRPQHF.

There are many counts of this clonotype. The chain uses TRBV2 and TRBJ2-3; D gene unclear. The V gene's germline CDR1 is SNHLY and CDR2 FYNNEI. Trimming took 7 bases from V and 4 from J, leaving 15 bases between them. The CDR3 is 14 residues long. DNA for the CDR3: TGTGCCAGCATCCCAACGGGTCCCGCAGATACGCAGTATTTT. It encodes CASIPTGPADTQYF.